This is a list of T cell receptor beta chains from one sample in a study of early stage breast cancer tumors. Here immunoSEQ multiplex PCR was the method, and the copy in TCRdb shows in-frame clones only, minus some. The repertoire consists of about 46,000 clones, with around 80% occurring once and the leading ten covering about 3.4%. The sequencing sample was made of blood. The source is a person aged 35-50 years with breast cancer. Both conserved end residues are part of each CDR3. Fields, in order: V gene, J gene, D gene, clone size, CDR3 protein, CDR3 DNA. A D gene is named only where the DNA matches it firmly. Size is stated for part of the rows, as once, few or many counts, or as a class when the clone is expanded.

v_gene: TRBV6-4; j_gene: TRBJ2-3; d_gene: TRBD1; abundance: -; CDR3aa: CASSSTGADTQYF; CDR3nt: TGTGCCAGCAGTTCCACAGGGGCAGATACGCAGTATTTT
v_gene: TRBV2; j_gene: TRBJ2-7; d_gene: TRBD1; abundance: -; CDR3aa: CASRTGTGAYEQYF; CDR3nt: TGTGCCAGCAGAACCGGGACAGGGGCCTACGAGCAGTACTTC
v_gene: TRBV23-1; j_gene: TRBJ2-7; d_gene: TRBD2; abundance: -; CDR3aa: CASSQRLAGVNEQYF; CDR3nt: TGCGCCAGCAGTCAAAGGCTAGCGGGAGTTAACGAGCAGTACTTC
v_gene: TRBV20-1; j_gene: TRBJ2-5; d_gene: -; abundance: -; CDR3aa: CSAWDAGTQYF; CDR3nt: TGCAGTGCTTGGGACGCGGGGACCCAGTACTTC
v_gene: TRBV2; j_gene: TRBJ1-2; d_gene: TRBD1; abundance: -; CDR3aa: CASSEDRGGYTF; CDR3nt: TGTGCCAGCAGTGAGGACAGGGGTGGCTACACCTTC
v_gene: TRBV6-6; j_gene: TRBJ1-1; d_gene: -; abundance: few; CDR3aa: CASSRGSSVEAFF; CDR3nt: TGTGCCAGCAGCCGTGGGTCGTCCGTTGAAGCTTTCTTT
v_gene: TRBV5-1; j_gene: TRBJ2-1; d_gene: TRBD1; abundance: once; CDR3aa: CASSLTGDGYNEQFF; CDR3nt: TGCGCCAGCAGCCTAACAGGGGACGGCTACAATGAGCAGTTCTTC
v_gene: TRBV25-1; j_gene: TRBJ2-2; d_gene: -; abundance: -; CDR3aa: CASSEQGSGELFF; CDR3nt: TGTGCCAGCAGTGAACAGGGTAGCGGGGAGCTGTTTTTT
v_gene: TRBV11-2; j_gene: TRBJ2-2; d_gene: -; abundance: medium-sized; CDR3aa: CASSPTSATNTGELFF; CDR3nt: TGTGCCAGCAGCCCCACAAGCGCAACGAACACCGGGGAGCTGTTTTTT
v_gene: TRBV6-1; j_gene: TRBJ2-6; d_gene: -; abundance: -; CDR3aa: CASSELSHSSGANVLTF; CDR3nt: TGTGCCAGCAGTGAATTGTCCCATTCCTCTGGGGCCAACGTCCTGACTTTC
v_gene: TRBV5-1; j_gene: TRBJ2-1; d_gene: -; abundance: -; CDR3aa: CASSFATNTNEQFF; CDR3nt: TGCGCCAGCAGCTTCGCCACGAACACCAATGAGCAGTTCTTC
v_gene: TRBV30; j_gene: TRBJ2-2; d_gene: TRBD2; abundance: -; CDR3aa: CAWSVGLAGVNGELFF; CDR3nt: TGTGCCTGGAGTGTCGGACTAGCGGGGGTTAACGGGGAGCTGTTTTTT
v_gene: TRBV19; j_gene: TRBJ2-3; d_gene: -; abundance: -; CDR3aa: CASSTSRTANTDTQYF; CDR3nt: TGTGCCAGTAGTACGAGCCGGACAGCTAACACAGATACGCAGTATTTT
v_gene: TRBV5-6; j_gene: TRBJ2-4; d_gene: -; abundance: -; CDR3aa: CASSFQRPAELAKNIQYF; CDR3nt: TGTGCCAGCAGCTTCCAACGTCCAGCGGAACTAGCCAAAAACATTCAGTACTTC
v_gene: TRBV6-1; j_gene: TRBJ2-1; d_gene: -; abundance: -; CDR3aa: CASRTGVTYNEQFF; CDR3nt: TGTGCCAGCAGGACGGGAGTCACCTACAATGAGCAGTTCTTC
v_gene: TRBV21-1; j_gene: TRBJ2-3; d_gene: -; abundance: -; CDR3aa: CASKGLAPTDTQYF; CDR3nt: TGTGCCAGCAAAGGACTAGCCCCCACAGATACGCAGTATTTT
v_gene: TRBV15; j_gene: TRBJ1-1; d_gene: -; abundance: -; CDR3aa: CATRNIESMNTEAFF; CDR3nt: TGTGCCACCAGAAACATCGAGTCGATGAACACTGAAGCTTTCTTT
v_gene: TRBV29-1; j_gene: TRBJ2-7; d_gene: TRBD1; abundance: -; CDR3aa: CSVGGQGFYEQYF; CDR3nt: TGCAGCGTTGGGGGACAGGGTTTTTACGAGCAGTACTTC
v_gene: TRBV6-5; j_gene: TRBJ2-7; d_gene: TRBD2; abundance: few; CDR3aa: CASRPLAGGWYEQYF; CDR3nt: TGTGCCAGCAGACCTCTAGCGGGAGGCTGGTACGAGCAGTACTTC
v_gene: TRBV2; j_gene: TRBJ2-7; d_gene: TRBD1; abundance: -; CDR3aa: CASTDRAYEQYF; CDR3nt: TGTGCCAGCACGGACAGGGCCTACGAGCAGTACTTC
v_gene: TRBV15; j_gene: TRBJ2-1; d_gene: -; abundance: -; CDR3aa: CATSRLNEQFF; CDR3nt: TGTGCCACCAGCAGGCTAAATGAGCAGTTCTTC
v_gene: TRBV10-2; j_gene: TRBJ2-7; d_gene: -; abundance: few; CDR3aa: CASSESGAREQYF; CDR3nt: TGCGCCAGCAGTGAATCTGGGGCTCGCGAGCAGTACTTC
v_gene: TRBV4-2; j_gene: TRBJ2-7; d_gene: -; abundance: -; CDR3aa: CASSFHLVYEQYF; CDR3nt: TGTGCCAGCAGCTTTCATCTGGTATACGAGCAGTACTTC
v_gene: TRBV19; j_gene: TRBJ1-1; d_gene: -; abundance: once; CDR3aa: CASKAGIEAFF; CDR3nt: TGTGCCAGCAAGGCCGGGATCGAAGCTTTCTTT
v_gene: TRBV10-3; j_gene: TRBJ2-1; d_gene: TRBD2; abundance: -; CDR3aa: CAISEITNRLAGVGEQFF; CDR3nt: TGTGCCATCAGTGAAATTACTAACCGACTAGCGGGAGTAGGTGAGCAGTTCTTC
v_gene: TRBV7-8; j_gene: TRBJ2-3; d_gene: -; abundance: -; CDR3aa: CASGKMVELDTQYF; CDR3nt: TGTGCCAGCGGGAAGATGGTAGAGCTAGATACGCAGTATTTT
v_gene: TRBV7-9; j_gene: TRBJ2-1; d_gene: TRBD2; abundance: -; CDR3aa: CASSLDGLAGLNEQFF; CDR3nt: TGTGCCAGCAGCTTAGACGGACTAGCGGGACTCAATGAGCAGTTCTTC
v_gene: TRBV7-9; j_gene: TRBJ1-1; d_gene: TRBD1; abundance: -; CDR3aa: CASSPLGAGGGKNTEAFF; CDR3nt: TGTGCCAGCAGCCCTCTCGGGGCAGGGGGCGGCAAGAACACTGAAGCTTTCTTT
v_gene: TRBV5-1; j_gene: TRBJ2-3; d_gene: -; abundance: -; CDR3aa: CASSIELDTQYF; CDR3nt: TGCGCCAGCAGTATCGAGTTAGATACGCAGTATTTT
v_gene: TRBV7-9; j_gene: TRBJ1-4; d_gene: -; abundance: -; CDR3aa: CASSLGGEKLFF; CDR3nt: TGTGCCAGCAGCTTGGGAGGTGAAAAACTGTTTTTT
v_gene: TRBV30; j_gene: TRBJ2-1; d_gene: -; abundance: -; CDR3aa: CAWSVNLSGPKGEQFF; CDR3nt: TGTGCCTGGAGTGTGAACCTTAGCGGTCCTAAGGGAGAGCAGTTCTTC
v_gene: TRBV5-1; j_gene: TRBJ1-5; d_gene: -; abundance: -; CDR3aa: CASSLSGLEQPQHF; CDR3nt: TGCGCCAGCAGCTTGTCAGGGCTCGAACAGCCCCAGCATTTT
v_gene: TRBV7-2; j_gene: TRBJ2-5; d_gene: -; abundance: -; CDR3aa: CASSSLGKETQYF; CDR3nt: TGTGCCAGCAGCTCATTAGGGAAAGAGACCCAGTACTTC
v_gene: TRBV2; j_gene: TRBJ2-3; d_gene: -; abundance: -; CDR3aa: CAVSPTRTDTQYF; CDR3nt: TGTGCTGTATCACCAACCCGCACAGATACGCAGTATTTT
v_gene: TRBV5-1; j_gene: TRBJ2-1; d_gene: -; abundance: once; CDR3aa: CASSVGGNEQFF; CDR3nt: TGCGCCAGCAGCGTAGGTGGAAATGAGCAGTTCTTC
v_gene: TRBV5-4; j_gene: TRBJ2-7; d_gene: -; abundance: -; CDR3aa: CASSSYTKQGEQYF; CDR3nt: TGTGCCAGCAGCTCCTACACAAAGCAGGGCGAGCAGTACTTC
v_gene: TRBV4-1; j_gene: TRBJ2-2; d_gene: -; abundance: -; CDR3aa: CASPIDFSVTGELFF; CDR3nt: TGCGCCAGTCCCATAGATTTTAGCGTCACCGGGGAGCTGTTTTTT
v_gene: TRBV20-1; j_gene: TRBJ2-1; d_gene: -; abundance: -; CDR3aa: CSAPLTHEQFF; CDR3nt: TGCAGTGCTCCCCTAACGCATGAGCAGTTCTTC
v_gene: TRBV4-1; j_gene: TRBJ1-1; d_gene: -; abundance: -; CDR3aa: CASSQVGSVTEAFF; CDR3nt: TGCGCCAGCAGCCAAGTCGGGTCGGTCACTGAAGCTTTCTTT
v_gene: TRBV25-1; j_gene: TRBJ2-1; d_gene: -; abundance: -; CDR3aa: CASSDPGTSYNEQFF; CDR3nt: TGTGCCAGCAGTGATCCAGGGACATCTTACAATGAGCAGTTCTTC
v_gene: TRBV7-2; j_gene: TRBJ2-3; d_gene: -; abundance: -; CDR3aa: CASRTTDTQYF; CDR3nt: TGTGCCAGCAGGACCACAGATACGCAGTATTTT